This T cell receptor beta chain was captured by sequencing in a study of blood T cell repertoires in COVID-19. Background on the study: The United States, Italy and Spain were the sources of the acute and convalescent COVID-19 samples. Sources were T cells, B-cell-depleted T cells, or PBMCs; the material itself was cDNA or gDNA.

Original processing notes: Amplified reference gene primers provided the basis for estimating nucleated cell counts. The repertoire was sequenced with immunoSEQ multiplex PCR; TCRdb's copy has only in-frame clones and lacks some. Clone size and the V and J calls come from that table; the DNA yielded D and trimming. The sample gives 120,000 or so clones, 70% to 80% of which show up once; 20% to 30% is in the top ten. The CDR3 is made up of 14 amino acids. V was pared by 2 bases and J by 4 bases, with 10 bases between. Per the germline V gene, CDR1 is SGHRS and CDR2 is YFSETQ. The TCR sequence derives from a human donor in a cohort sampled during active COVID-19. The chain couples TRBV5-1 to TRBJ1-3; D might be TRBD1 (6 bases). Specimen: peripheral blood. The CDR3 reads CASSFGQGGNTIYF. In nucleotides, the CDR3 is TGCGCCAGCAGCTTTGGCCAGGGGGGAAACACCATATATTTT.